A selection of T cell receptor beta chains follows, all from one sample in a study of identical twins. TCRdb fed the 5' RACE reads into MiXCR, producing one record per CDR3 protein. The sample holds about 220,000 distinct CDR3 sequences, approximately 8.3% seen once. In addition, the sample was reused for a study of yellow fever vaccine responses in identical twins.

Sequenced sample: memory (CD45RO+) T cells sorted from blood. The origin of the receptors is a woman aged 18-29 years in good health. The CDR3 runs from the conserved cysteine through the conserved F or W. Fields, in order: J gene, V gene, D gene, clone size, CDR3 protein, CDR3 DNA. A D gene is named only where the DNA matches it firmly. Only part of the rows carry a size: once, few, many, or a class if the clone is expanded.

J gene: TRBJ2-3
V gene: TRBV12-3/TRBV12-4
D gene: NA
clone size: many
CDR3 protein: CASSRITSGTDTQYF
CDR3 DNA: TGTGCCAGCAGCCGGATAACGTCGGGGACAGATACGCAGTATTTT

J gene: TRBJ1-1
V gene: TRBV7-9
D gene: NA
clone size: few
CDR3 protein: CASSFKRDLITEAFF
CDR3 DNA: TGTGCCAGCAGCTTCAAGCGCGACTTAATCACTGAAGCTTTCTTT

J gene: TRBJ1-2
V gene: TRBV5-4
D gene: NA
clone size: NA
CDR3 protein: CASSNRTGVYGYTF
CDR3 DNA: TGTGCCAGCAGCAACCGGACGGGGGTCTATGGCTACACCTTC

J gene: TRBJ2-3
V gene: TRBV6-4
D gene: TRBD2
clone size: NA
CDR3 protein: CASSEFGGATDTQYF
CDR3 DNA: TGTGCCAGCAGTGAGTTCGGGGGGGCCACAGATACGCAGTATTTT

J gene: TRBJ2-2
V gene: TRBV20-1
D gene: TRBD2
clone size: NA
CDR3 protein: CSARSLQRGIFTGELFF
CDR3 DNA: TGCAGTGCTAGAAGTCTCCAGCGGGGGATCTTCACCGGGGAGCTGTTTTTT

J gene: TRBJ2-1
V gene: TRBV4-2
D gene: TRBD1
clone size: few
CDR3 protein: CASSQDHGDRGINEQFF
CDR3 DNA: TGTGCCAGCAGCCAAGACCATGGGGACAGGGGGATCAATGAGCAGTTCTTC

J gene: TRBJ2-7
V gene: TRBV5-1
D gene: TRBD2
clone size: many
CDR3 protein: CASSLAQSGGAYEQYF
CDR3 DNA: TGCGCCAGCAGCTTGGCCCAAAGCGGGGGGGCCTACGAGCAGTACTTC

J gene: TRBJ2-7
V gene: TRBV10-3
D gene: NA
clone size: NA
CDR3 protein: CAINSAGALREQYF
CDR3 DNA: TGTGCCATCAACTCGGCAGGGGCCCTCCGCGAGCAGTACTTC

J gene: TRBJ1-3
V gene: TRBV20-1
D gene: NA
clone size: many
CDR3 protein: CSATDMGKGGNTIYF
CDR3 DNA: TGCAGTGCTACAGACATGGGGAAAGGAGGAAACACCATATATTTT

J gene: TRBJ2-5
V gene: TRBV15
D gene: NA
clone size: NA
CDR3 protein: CATSSGDSGGVETQYF
CDR3 DNA: TGTGCCACCAGCAGTGGTGATAGCGGTGGGGTGGAGACCCAGTACTTC

J gene: TRBJ2-3
V gene: TRBV12-3/TRBV12-4
D gene: TRBD2
clone size: many
CDR3 protein: CASSARTSGRDTQYF
CDR3 DNA: TGTGCCAGCAGTGCCCGGACTAGCGGCCGGGATACGCAGTATTTT

J gene: TRBJ2-1
V gene: TRBV20-1
D gene: NA
clone size: many
CDR3 protein: CSAPLGRSYNEQFF
CDR3 DNA: TGCAGTGCTCCGCTAGGGAGGAGCTACAATGAGCAGTTCTTC

J gene: TRBJ2-3
V gene: TRBV5-5
D gene: NA
clone size: few
CDR3 protein: CASSLLSIPDTQYF
CDR3 DNA: TGTGCCAGCAGCTTGCTCTCGATCCCAGATACGCAGTATTTT

J gene: TRBJ2-4
V gene: TRBV4-2
D gene: NA
clone size: NA
CDR3 protein: CASSQDWAGGGTKNIQYF
CDR3 DNA: TGTGCCAGCAGCCAAGATTGGGCAGGTGGAGGAACCAAAAACATTCAGTACTTC

J gene: TRBJ2-3
V gene: TRBV30
D gene: NA
clone size: few
CDR3 protein: CAWWAADTQYF
CDR3 DNA: TGTGCCTGGTGGGCGGCAGATACGCAGTATTTT

J gene: TRBJ2-1
V gene: TRBV2
D gene: NA
clone size: few
CDR3 protein: CASSETRTVNEQFF
CDR3 DNA: TGTGCCAGCAGTGAAACCCGAACGGTAAATGAGCAGTTCTTC

J gene: TRBJ2-1
V gene: TRBV4-3
D gene: TRBD2
clone size: many
CDR3 protein: CASSQVTREYQLVGEQFF
CDR3 DNA: TGCGCCAGCAGCCAAGTAACGCGGGAGTACCAGCTCGTGGGTGAGCAGTTCTTC

J gene: TRBJ2-7
V gene: TRBV9
D gene: NA
clone size: few
CDR3 protein: CASSVGGQFGYEQYF
CDR3 DNA: TGTGCCAGCAGCGTAGGTGGGCAGTTTGGTTACGAGCAGTACTTC

J gene: TRBJ2-1
V gene: TRBV5-1
D gene: NA
clone size: many
CDR3 protein: CASSLGGLPSYNEQFF
CDR3 DNA: TGCGCCAGCAGCTTGGGGGGACTCCCCTCCTACAATGAGCAGTTCTTC

J gene: TRBJ2-3
V gene: TRBV29-1
D gene: TRBD1
clone size: many
CDR3 protein: CSVVPGQGGTDTQYF
CDR3 DNA: TGCAGCGTTGTTCCAGGACAGGGGGGCACAGATACGCAGTATTTT

J gene: TRBJ2-5
V gene: TRBV5-1
D gene: TRBD2
clone size: many
CDR3 protein: CASRDGTSGKETQYF
CDR3 DNA: TGCGCCAGCAGAGACGGGACTAGCGGAAAAGAGACCCAGTACTTC

J gene: TRBJ2-1
V gene: TRBV28
D gene: TRBD1
clone size: NA
CDR3 protein: CASSLSQGLPPPQFF
CDR3 DNA: TGTGCCAGCAGTTTATCACAGGGGCTACCCCCACCGCAGTTCTTC

J gene: TRBJ1-2
V gene: TRBV28
D gene: NA
clone size: few
CDR3 protein: CASSRRGTDYGYTF
CDR3 DNA: TGTGCCAGCAGTAGGAGGGGGACGGACTATGGCTACACCTTC

J gene: TRBJ2-2
V gene: TRBV10-3
D gene: NA
clone size: many
CDR3 protein: CAISSAAGGGELFF
CDR3 DNA: TGTGCCATCAGCTCCGCCGCTGGGGGCGGGGAGCTGTTTTTT

J gene: TRBJ1-1
V gene: TRBV28
D gene: NA
clone size: NA
CDR3 protein: CASSSDGQSTEAFF
CDR3 DNA: TGTGCCAGCAGCTCTGATGGACAGAGCACTGAAGCTTTCTTT

J gene: TRBJ2-1
V gene: TRBV25-1
D gene: NA
clone size: many
CDR3 protein: CASSERQGGTYNEQFF
CDR3 DNA: TGTGCCAGCAGTGAACGGCAGGGGGGAACCTACAATGAGCAGTTCTTC

J gene: TRBJ2-3
V gene: TRBV6-4
D gene: NA
clone size: many
CDR3 protein: CASSALGGEDTQYF
CDR3 DNA: TGTGCCAGCAGTGCCCTCGGAGGTGAAGATACGCAGTATTTT

J gene: TRBJ1-1
V gene: TRBV12-3/TRBV12-4
D gene: TRBD1
clone size: many
CDR3 protein: CASSRTGATEAFF
CDR3 DNA: TGTGCCAGCAGCCGCACAGGGGCCACTGAAGCTTTCTTT

J gene: TRBJ2-7
V gene: TRBV7-2
D gene: NA
clone size: NA
CDR3 protein: CASSLYHEQYF
CDR3 DNA: TGTGCCAGCAGCTTATACCACGAGCAGTACTTC